Included here is one T cell receptor (beta chain) sequence, with context. The antigen remains undetermined. CDR3-region Arm-PCR and iRepertoire HTBI primers produced the TCR beta libraries. TCRdb used MiXCR to reprocess the multiplex PCR reads, holding one entry per CDR3 protein. The sample has about 470,000 distinct CDR3 sequences; less than 25% are singletons. This sample was taken from a study of regulatory T cells in long-lasting Graves disease. Study-level points and caveats: Study was limited to peripheral blood, excluding thyroid tissue.

Specified time point: persistent/refractory GD, antithyroid drugs over 5 years with positive TRAb. Construction of the TCR library relied on RNA isolated from PBMCs. The specimen comprised peripheral blood mononuclear cells (PBMCs), sampled when the disease was refractory, from a patient treated with antithyroid drugs. This TCR derives from a female donor with Graves disease.

The CDR3 protein is CASSVPTLEETGIAKNIQYF. For the CDR3, the DNA is TGTGCCAGCAGCGTACCTACCTTGGAGGAGACGGGAATAGCCAAAAACATTCAGTACTTC. This chain joins TRBV5-5 and TRBJ2-4, with D tentatively TRBD2 (5 bases). The V gene lost 4 bases and the J gene lost 0 bases, with 26 bases spanning the gap. Looked up from germline, CDR1 is SGHKS and CDR2 is YYEKEE (reference sequence). The CDR3 extends over 20 amino acids.